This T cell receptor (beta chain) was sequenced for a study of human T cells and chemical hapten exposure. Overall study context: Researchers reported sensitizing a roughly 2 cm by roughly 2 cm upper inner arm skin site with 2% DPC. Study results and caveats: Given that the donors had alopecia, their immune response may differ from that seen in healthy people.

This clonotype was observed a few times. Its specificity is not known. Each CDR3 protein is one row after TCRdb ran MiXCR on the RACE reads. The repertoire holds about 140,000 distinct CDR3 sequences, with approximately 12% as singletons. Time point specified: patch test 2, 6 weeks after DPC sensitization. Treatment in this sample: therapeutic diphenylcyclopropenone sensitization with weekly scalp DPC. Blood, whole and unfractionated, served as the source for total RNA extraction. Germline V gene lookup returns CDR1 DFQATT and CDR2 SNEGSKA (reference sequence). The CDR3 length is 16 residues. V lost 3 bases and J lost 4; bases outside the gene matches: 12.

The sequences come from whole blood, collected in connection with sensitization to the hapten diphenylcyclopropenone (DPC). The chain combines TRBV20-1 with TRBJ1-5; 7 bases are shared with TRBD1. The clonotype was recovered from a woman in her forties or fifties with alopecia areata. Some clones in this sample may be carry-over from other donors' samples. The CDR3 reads CSASVGPGQRNQPQHF. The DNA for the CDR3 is TGCAGTGCTAGTGTCGGGCCGGGACAGCGTAATCAGCCCCAGCATTTT.